This TCR beta chain was observed in a study of blood T cell repertoires in COVID-19. Across the study: PBMCs, B-cell-depleted T cells, or T cells were the source of the cDNA or gDNA that made up the material.

A single count supports this clone. Germline-derived CDR1 and CDR2 are ENHRY and SYGVKD. This CDR3 is built from 16 residues. J gave up 4 bases and V 2 bases, and 7 bases lay outside the gene matches. As handled by the study authors: Estimates of nucleated cell counts were drawn from the amplification of reference gene primers. Clones were sequenced by immunoSEQ multiplex PCR, and TCRdb holds only the in-frame ones, with some missing. V, J and clone size are taken as reported in that table, and D and trimming were inferred from the DNA itself. The table includes 150,000 to 200,000 clones, about 86% detected once.

The source is a man aged 35 to 55 who had recovered from COVID-19. Sequenced sample: PBMCs or T cells enriched from blood (not recorded which). This chain links TRBV10-3 with TRBJ2-1; 8 positions agree with TRBD2. CDR3 DNA: TGTGCCATCAGTGAGAGGGGAACTAGCGGATACAATGAGCAGTTCTTC. Its protein is CAISERGTSGYNEQFF.